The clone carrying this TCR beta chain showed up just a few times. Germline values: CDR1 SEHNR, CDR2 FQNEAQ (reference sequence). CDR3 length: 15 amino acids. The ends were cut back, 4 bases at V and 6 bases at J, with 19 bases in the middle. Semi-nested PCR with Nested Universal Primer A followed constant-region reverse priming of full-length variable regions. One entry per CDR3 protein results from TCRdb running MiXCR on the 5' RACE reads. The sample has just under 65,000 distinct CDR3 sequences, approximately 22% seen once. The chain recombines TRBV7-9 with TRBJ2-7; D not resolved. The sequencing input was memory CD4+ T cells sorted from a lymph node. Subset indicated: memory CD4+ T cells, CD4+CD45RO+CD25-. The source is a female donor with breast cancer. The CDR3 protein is CASSSPGSSTAEQYF. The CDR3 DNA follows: TGTGCCAGCAGCTCTCCGGGCAGTTCCACCGCCGAGCAGTACTTC.